In its sample, the clone carrying this T cell receptor beta chain was seen a few times. This sample stems from a study of blood T cell repertoires in COVID-19. Study summary: Italy, Spain and the United States were the sources of the convalescent and acute COVID-19 samples. From T cells, B-cell-depleted T cells, or PBMCs came the material, which was cDNA or gDNA.

The CDR3 covers 13 residues. Trimming took 4 bases from V and 5 from J; bases not matched to a gene: 3. Germline CDR1 is KGHSH and CDR2 is LQKENI. Under the authors' procedure: Quantification of nucleated cells was approximated via reference gene primer amplification. Only in-frame clones appear in the TCRdb table, and some are missing; sequencing was by immunoSEQ multiplex PCR. V and J calls and clone size come straight from that table; D and trimming were deduced from the DNA. Of a few hundred thousand clones detected, about 90% appear once; the ten largest clones hold about 2.2%. Sample: peripheral blood. The chain uses TRBV18 and TRBJ2-5, with 8 nucleotides matching TRBD1. The receptor comes from a woman in her fifties or sixties who had recovered from COVID-19. The CDR3 loop is CASSLQGDETQYF. The CDR3 DNA reads as TGTGCCAGCTCACTACAGGGGGACGAGACCCAGTACTTC.